This T cell receptor (beta chain) was sequenced for a study of T cell responses to AZD1222 COVID-19 vaccine. Method: immunoSEQ multiplex PCR; TCRdb's copy keeps in-frame clones and lacks some. The data show under 200,000 clones, 85% to 95% seen once. Unmatched junction bases numbered 6, after V lost 5 bases and J lost 2 bases. CDR3 length equals 16 residues. The germline CDR1 and CDR2 sequences are PRHDT and FYEKMQ (reference sequence). This chain uses TRBV13 with TRBJ1-6; TRBD1 matches 7 bases. Sequenced material: peripheral blood, taken on day 0 of AZD1222 vaccination. This TCR derives from an adult in good health. DNA for the CDR3: TGTGCCAGCAGCCTCCGGGACAGCGCCTATAATTCACCCCTCCACTTT. Residues: CASSLRDSAYNSPLHF. Complete variable domain (other parts from reference TRBV13 and TRBJ1-6): AAGVIQSPRHLIKEKRETATLKCYPIPRHDTVYWYQQGPGQDPQFLISFYEKMQSDKGSIPDRFSAQQFSDYHSELNMSSLELGDSALYFCASSLRDSAYNSPLHFGNGTRLTVT.